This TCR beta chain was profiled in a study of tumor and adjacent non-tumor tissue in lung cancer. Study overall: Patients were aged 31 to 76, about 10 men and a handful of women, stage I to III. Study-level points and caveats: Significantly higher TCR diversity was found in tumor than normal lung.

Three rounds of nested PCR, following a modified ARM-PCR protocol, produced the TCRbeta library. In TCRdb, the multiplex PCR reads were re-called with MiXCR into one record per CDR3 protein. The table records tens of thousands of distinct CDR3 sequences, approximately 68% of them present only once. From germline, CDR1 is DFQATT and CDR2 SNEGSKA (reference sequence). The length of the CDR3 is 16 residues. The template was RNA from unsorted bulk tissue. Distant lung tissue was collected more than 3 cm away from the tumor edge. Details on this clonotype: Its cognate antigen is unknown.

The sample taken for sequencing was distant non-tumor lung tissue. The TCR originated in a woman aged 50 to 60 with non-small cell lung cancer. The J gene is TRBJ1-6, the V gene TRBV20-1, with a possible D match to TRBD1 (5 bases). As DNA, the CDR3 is TGCGATGCCAACCAGGGTATTCGCACCTATAATTCACCCCTCCACTTT. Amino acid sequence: CDANQGIRTYNSPLHF.